Each of the 21 T cell receptor beta chains below was sequenced from the same sample in a study of long-term antiretroviral therapy in people with HIV. The libraries were made with immunoSEQ v3.0 at survey level. The assay was immunoSEQ multiplex PCR, and TCRdb's table has in-frame clones only and misses some. This sample has roughly 30,000 clones, with around 90% found just once. The sample in question was unsorted PBMCs, obtained 1.8 years after starting antiretroviral therapy. Every receptor here comes from a woman aged 18 to 35 with HIV.

V usage is TRBV4-3 and J usage is TRBJ2-5; 13 bases match TRBD2. Germline CDR1 LGHNA, CDR2 YSLEER. Unmatched junction bases numbered 10, after V lost 1 base and J lost 2 bases. This CDR3 region has 19 residues. Here the CDR3 reads CASSQVRTSGSFSQETQYF. The DNA for the CDR3 is TGCGCCAGCAGCCAAGTTCGGACTAGCGGGAGTTTCAGTCAAGAGACCCAGTACTTC.

This clone was seen once. The V and J genes are TRBV7-9 and TRBJ2-1; perhaps TRBD2 as D (5 bases). CDR1 and CDR2 (germline): SEHNR, FQNEAQ (reference sequence). Trimming took off 0 bases at V and 3 bases at J, with 12 bases between the two ends. This CDR3 has 16 residues. The CDR3 here is CASSLAEREDYNEQFF. Written as DNA, the CDR3 is TGTGCCAGCAGCTTAGCCGAACGGGAAGACTACAATGAGCAGTTCTTC.

The V gene is TRBV27, the J gene TRBJ2-5, with D hard to call. The CDR3 has 11 amino acids. The germline V gene encodes CDR1 MNHEY and CDR2 SMNVEV (reference sequence). The germline V and J ends were trimmed by 3 bases and 5 bases, with 4 bases remaining between them. CDR3: CASSFRETQYF. The DNA of the CDR3 is TGTGCCAGCAGTTTTCGGGAGACCCAGTACTTC.

The chain links TRBV10-3 to TRBJ2-1; D is ambiguous. The CDR3 runs 12 residues. Trimming took off 4 bases at V and 8 bases at J, with 9 bases between the two ends. In germline, CDR1 is ENHRY, CDR2 SYGVKD. CDR3 in amino acids: CAISGIGYEQFF. The CDR3, as DNA: TGTGCCATCAGTGGAATTGGGTATGAGCAGTTCTTC.

The chain employs TRBV7-2 and TRBJ2-7; D call uncertain. Trimming stripped 8 bases from V and 0 bases from J, with 14 bases between. Germline loops: CDR1 SGHTA, CDR2 FQGNSA. The length of the CDR3 is 14 residues. The CDR3 protein is CASGRQTFSYEQYF. The CDR3 DNA reads TGTGCCAGCGGCCGGCAGACCTTCTCCTACGAGCAGTACTTC.

This clone was seen only once. This chain links TRBV6-5 with TRBJ1-5; no firm D call. Germline V lookup: CDR1 MNHEY, CDR2 SVGAGI. The V gene lost 5 bases and the J gene lost 0 bases, with 11 bases spanning the gap. CDR3 length equals 15 residues. CDR3 nucleotides: TGTGCCAGCAGTCCGCGAGCTTATAGCAATCAGCCCCAGCATTTT. It yields the protein CASSPRAYSNQPQHF.

This sequence joins TRBV6-5 and TRBJ2-7; TRBD1 might be the D (6 bases). With 0 bases removed from V and 7 bases from J, the gap between germline ends came to 19 bases. This CDR3 is 16 amino acids long. Germline V CDR1 and CDR2: MNHEY, SVGAGI. The CDR3 bases are TGTGCCAGCAGTTACTCCAGGACAGACTCCTGGGGGGAGCAGTACTTC. This codes for CASSYSRTDSWGEQYF.

The chain recombines TRBV7-6 with TRBJ1-3; 8 positions match TRBD1. This CDR3 comprises 18 residues. Germline V gene lookup returns CDR1 SGHVS and CDR2 FNYEAQ. V lost 1 base and J lost 0; bases outside the gene matches: 8. The chain's CDR3 is CASSLVSGTGISGNTIYF. Written as DNA, the CDR3 is TGTGCCAGCAGCTTAGTCAGTGGGACAGGTATCTCTGGAAACACCATATATTTT. The full variable domain, with the rest looked up from reference TRBV7-6 and TRBJ1-3, is GAGVSQSPRYKVTKRGQDVALRCDPISGHVSLYWYRQALGQGPEFLTYFNYEAQQDKSGLPNDRFSAERPEGSISTLTIQRTEQRDSAMYRCASSLVSGTGISGNTIYFGEGSWLTVV.

V usage is TRBV7-9 and J usage is TRBJ2-3; the match to TRBD2 covers 14 bases. The CDR3 contains 16 residues. The trim removed 6 bases at V and 4 bases at J, leaving 6 bases unmatched. The germline CDR1 and CDR2 sequences are SEHNR and FQNEAQ (reference sequence). In nucleotides, the CDR3 is TGTGCCAGCAGTCTCGGACTAGCGGGAGGCCCAGATACGCAGTATTTT. Translated, it gives CASSLGLAGGPDTQYF.

The chain employs TRBV27 and TRBJ2-7; D may be TRBD2 (6 bases). The CDR3 covers 15 residues. Trimming took off 5 bases at V and 6 bases at J, with 20 bases between the two ends. Germline V gene sequence: CDR1 MNHEY, CDR2 SMNVEV (reference sequence). The CDR3 loop is CASSQGFLSGGEQYF. CDR3 bases: TGTGCCAGCAGTCAGGGATTTCTCTCCGGGGGCGAGCAGTACTTC.

The chain joins TRBV4-1 to TRBJ2-6, with 7 positions matching TRBD2. Trimming cost V 4 bases and J 0 bases; bases outside gene matches: 9. The CDR3 has 18 residues. CDR1 is MGHRA, CDR2 YSYEKL, per germline. The CDR3 DNA sequence: TGCGCCAGCAGCCGGGGGGGAATCGTAGGCTCTGGGGCCAACGTCCTGACTTTC. Protein: CASSRGGIVGSGANVLTF.

Comments on this clone: A read error may produce the germline difference seen at one junction end. The chain is built from TRBV7-7 and TRBJ2-3, with D possibly being TRBD2 (5 bases). The CDR3 is 17 amino acids. The V gene's germline CDR1 is SSHAT and CDR2 FNYEAQ (reference sequence). DNA of the CDR3: TGTGCTAGCAGCTTAAGGGTAGCGCGCACCGACACAGATACGCAGTATTTT. This sequence encodes CASSLRVARTDTDTQYF. Variable domain in full (rest from reference TRBV7-7 and TRBJ2-3): GAGVSQSPRYKVTKRGQDVTLRCDPISSHATLYWYQQALGQGPEFLTYFNYEAQPDKSGLPSDRFSAERPEGSISTLTIQRTEQRDSAMYRCASSLRVARTDTDTQYFGPGTRLTVL.

The chain recombines TRBV2 with TRBJ2-3; tentative D call: TRBD2 (6 bases). CDR3 length equals 14 residues. Germline V gene data show CDR1 as SNHLY and CDR2 as FYNNEI. Trimming shortened V by 3 bases and J by 1 base, and 8 bases separated the two germline ends. CDR3 DNA sequence: TGTGCCAGCAGTGAGGGGACTGGCACAGATACGCAGTATTTT. It codes for CASSEGTGTDTQYF.

The chain joins TRBV7-6 to TRBJ1-5; unclear D gene. V lost 2 bases to trimming and J lost 7 bases, with 9 bases between them. The CDR3 covers 13 residues. The germline gives CDR1 SGHVS, CDR2 FNYEAQ. CDR3 region: CASSLRREQPQHF. In nucleotides, the CDR3 is TGTGCCAGCAGCTTAAGAAGGGAGCAGCCCCAGCATTTT.

This clone was recorded once. The CDR3 region is CASSVGKTGNSYEQYF. In DNA form, the CDR3 reads TGTGCCAGCAGCGTGGGTAAGACAGGGAACTCTTACGAGCAGTACTTC. The chain has TRBV9 and TRBJ2-7, with 7 bases matching TRBD1. The ends lost 2 bases at V and 4 bases at J; junction bases unmatched: 12. This CDR3 has 16 residues. Germline assignment: CDR1 SGDLS and CDR2 YYNGEE.

The V and J genes are TRBV18 and TRBJ2-6; D ambiguous. V was clipped by 2 bases and J by 0 bases, with 11 bases between them. The CDR3 runs to 17 residues. The V gene's germline CDR1 is KGHSH and CDR2 LQKENI. The CDR3 loop is CASSPKWRSSGANVLTF. The CDR3, as DNA: TGTGCCAGCTCACCAAAATGGAGAAGCTCTGGGGCCAACGTCCTGACTTTC. Supplemented by reference TRBV18 and TRBJ2-6, the full variable domain reads NAGVMQNPRHLVRRRGQEARLRCSPMKGHSHVYWYRQLPEEGLKFMVYLQKENIIDESGMPKERFSAEFPKEGPSILRIQQVVRGDSAAYFCASSPKWRSSGANVLTFGAGSRLTVL.

This chain's CDR3 is CASSFEGSLYEQYF. In DNA, the CDR3 is TGTGCCAGCAGCTTCGAAGGGAGTCTATACGAGCAGTACTTC. V and J are TRBV5-6 and TRBJ2-7, with D maybe TRBD2 (5 bases). Germline assignment: CDR1 SGHDT and CDR2 YYEEEE. The CDR3 loop spans 14 amino acids. V shed 2 bases and J shed 4 bases, with 13 bases lying between them.

The chain joins TRBV7-9 to TRBJ1-5, with D possibly matching TRBD1 (5 bases). Germline-derived CDR1 and CDR2 are SEHNR and FQNEAQ (reference sequence). CDR3 length: 17 amino acids. Trimming removed 0 bases from V and 4 bases from J, with 16 bases in between. The CDR3 DNA sequence: TGTGCCAGCAGCTTAGCGGGACCCAGAGAGGAAAATCAGCCCCAGCATTTT. This sequence encodes CASSLAGPREENQPQHF.

The V and J genes are TRBV19 and TRBJ1-4; TRBD1 might be the D (5 bases). Germline V lookup: CDR1 LNHDA, CDR2 SQIVND (reference sequence). Trimming took off 4 bases at V and 4 bases at J, with 10 bases between the two ends. This CDR3 comprises 14 residues. CDR3 coding DNA: TGTGCCAGTAGTAAGGGACGGGGTAATGAAAAACTGTTTTTT. Its translation: CASSKGRGNEKLFF. The full variable domain, completed using reference TRBV19 and TRBJ1-4, is DGGITQSPKYLFRKEGQNVTLSCEQNLNHDAMYWYRQDPGQGLRLIYYSQIVNDFQKGDIAEGYSVSREKKESFPLTVTSAQKNPTAFYLCASSKGRGNEKLFFGSGTQLSVL.

This clone was found a few times. V and J are TRBV11-2 and TRBJ2-7; 10 bases align to TRBD2. The V segment lost 0 bases and the J segment 2 bases; nucleotides outside the gene matches: 1. Germline CDR1 and CDR2: SGHAT and FQNNGV. This CDR3 is 15 amino acids long. This CDR3 reads CASSLDGLAAYEQYF. In DNA form, the CDR3 reads TGTGCCAGCAGCTTAGACGGACTAGCGGCCTACGAGCAGTACTTC.

This chain joins TRBV4-3 and TRBJ1-4; 7 bases are a match to TRBD1. The CDR3 covers 16 residues. Germline assignment: CDR1 LGHNA and CDR2 YSLEER. V gave up 2 bases and J gave up 6 bases; unmatched junction bases: 9. CDR3 sequence (DNA): TGCGCCAGCAGCCAACATGACAGAGGGGGCGATGAAAAACTGTTTTTT. Encoded protein: CASSQHDRGGDEKLFF.